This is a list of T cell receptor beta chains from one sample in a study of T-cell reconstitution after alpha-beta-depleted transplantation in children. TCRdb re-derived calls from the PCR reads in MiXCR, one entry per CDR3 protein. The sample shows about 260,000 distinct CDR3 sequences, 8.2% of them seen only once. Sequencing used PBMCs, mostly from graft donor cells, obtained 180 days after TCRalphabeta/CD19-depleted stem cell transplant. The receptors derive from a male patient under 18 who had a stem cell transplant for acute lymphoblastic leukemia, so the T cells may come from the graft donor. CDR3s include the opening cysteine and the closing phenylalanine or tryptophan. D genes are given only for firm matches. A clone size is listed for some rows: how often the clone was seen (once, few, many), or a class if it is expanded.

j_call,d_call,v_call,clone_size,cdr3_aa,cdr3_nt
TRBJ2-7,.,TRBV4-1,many,CASSQRTALVNEQYF,TGCGCCAGCAGCCAAAGGACAGCCCTTGTCAACGAGCAGTACTTC
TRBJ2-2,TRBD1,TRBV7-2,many,CASSPRDRAFGELFF,TGTGCCAGCAGCCCACGGGACAGGGCCTTCGGGGAGCTGTTTTTT
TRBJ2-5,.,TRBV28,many,CASSARLQETQYF,TGTGCCAGCAGTGCCCGACTCCAAGAGACCCAGTACTTC
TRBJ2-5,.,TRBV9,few,CASSVGAVHQETQYF,TGTGCCAGCAGCGTAGGAGCGGTACACCAAGAGACCCAGTACTTC
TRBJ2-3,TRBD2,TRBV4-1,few,CASSQENLPLAGVIIGTDTQYF,TGCGCCAGCAGCCAAGAAAATCTCCCCCTAGCGGGAGTAATCATTGGAACAGATACGCAGTATTTT
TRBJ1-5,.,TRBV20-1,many,CSANIGPGQPQHF,TGCAGTGCTAATATAGGCCCCGGGCAGCCCCAGCATTTT
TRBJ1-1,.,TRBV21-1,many,CASSKEWGDTEAFF,TGTGCCAGCAGCAAAGAGTGGGGGGACACTGAAGCTTTCTTT
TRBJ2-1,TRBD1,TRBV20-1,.,CSARDRTGTNEQFF,TGCAGTGCTAGAGATAGGACAGGGACTAATGAGCAGTTCTTC
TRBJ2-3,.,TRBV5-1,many,CASSFFGGGGDTQYF,TGCGCCAGCAGCTTCTTCGGGGGAGGGGGAGATACGCAGTATTTT
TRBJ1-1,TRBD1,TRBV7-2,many,CASSLRDSEAFF,TGTGCCAGCAGCTTAAGGGACAGTGAAGCTTTCTTT
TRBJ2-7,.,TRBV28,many,CASSLSGPTAGQYF,TGTGCCAGCAGTTTAAGTGGTCCCACCGCTGGGCAGTACTTC
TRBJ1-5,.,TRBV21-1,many,CASSNRGGSKHQPQHF,TGTGCCAGCAGCAACCGGGGAGGGTCTAAGCATCAGCCCCAGCATTTT
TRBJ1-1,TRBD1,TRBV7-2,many,CASSPRDRGSTEAFF,TGTGCCAGCAGCCCCCGTGACAGGGGGTCTACTGAAGCTTTCTTT
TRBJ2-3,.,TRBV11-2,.,CASSFSARGLGPYMQYF,TGTGCCAGCAGCTTCTCCGCCCGGGGCCTAGGACCATATATGCAGTATTTT
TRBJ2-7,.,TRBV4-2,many,CASSQDISATRRPTYEQYF,TGTGCCAGCAGCCAAGATATTTCAGCAACTCGCCGACCCACCTACGAGCAGTACTTC
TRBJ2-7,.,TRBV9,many,CASTGTATSYEQYF,TGTGCCAGCACCGGGACGGCTACCTCCTACGAGCAGTACTTC
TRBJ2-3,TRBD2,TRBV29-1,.,CSVELLCLAGGPGGYTDTQYF,TGCAGCGTTGAACTTCTATGTCTAGCGGGAGGACCAGGGGGTTACACAGATACGCAGTATTTT
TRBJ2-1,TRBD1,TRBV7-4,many,CASSLGRPRDRDNEQFF,TGTGCCAGCAGCTTAGGAAGACCCCGGGACAGAGACAATGAGCAGTTCTTC
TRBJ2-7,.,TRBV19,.,CASSIGGSGEQYF,TGTGCCAGTAGTATTGGCGGTTCGGGCGAGCAGTACTTC
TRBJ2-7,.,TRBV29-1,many,CSAEGGGREQYF,TGCAGCGCCGAGGGAGGGGGCAGGGAGCAGTACTTC
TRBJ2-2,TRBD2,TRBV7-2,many,CASRWRGALNTGELFF,TGTGCCAGCAGATGGCGGGGGGCTCTGAACACCGGGGAGCTGTTTTTT
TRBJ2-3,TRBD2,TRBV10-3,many,CAISESRTSGLGTQYF,TGTGCCATCAGTGAGTCCCGGACTAGCGGCCTGGGTACGCAGTATTTT
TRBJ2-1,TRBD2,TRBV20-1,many,CSASRLAGNNEQFF,TGCAGTGCTAGTCGACTAGCGGGGAACAATGAGCAGTTCTTC
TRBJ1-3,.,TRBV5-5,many,CASSSGPGLKGTGNTIYF,TGTGCCAGCAGCTCCGGCCCGGGCCTGAAGGGGACTGGAAACACCATATATTTT
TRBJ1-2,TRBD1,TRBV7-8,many,CASSFNPTGNYGYTF,TGTGCCAGCAGCTTCAATCCGACAGGGAACTATGGCTACACCTTC
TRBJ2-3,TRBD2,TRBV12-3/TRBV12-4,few,CASSLGLAGPLSSTDTQYF,TGTGCCAGCAGTTTAGGGCTAGCGGGGCCGTTGTCTAGCACAGATACGCAGTATTTT
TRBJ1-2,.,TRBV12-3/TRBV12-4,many,CASSFRTVTDGYTF,TGTGCCAGCAGTTTTCGGACGGTTACGGATGGCTACACCTTC
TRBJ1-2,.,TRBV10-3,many,CAISTSTGRSNYGYTF,TGTGCCATCAGTACCTCCACAGGGAGGTCTAACTATGGCTACACCTTC
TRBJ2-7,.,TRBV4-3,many,CASSQDSSRISAGSSYEQYF,TGCGCCAGCAGCCAAGACTCAAGTCGAATTAGCGCGGGAAGCTCCTACGAGCAGTACTTC
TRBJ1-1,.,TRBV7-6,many,CASSLGQSSTEAFF,TGTGCCAGCAGCTTAGGACAGTCGAGCACTGAAGCTTTCTTT
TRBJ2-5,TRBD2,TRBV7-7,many,CASSFAGEGTQYF,TGTGCTAGCAGCTTCGCGGGAGAGGGGACCCAGTACTTC
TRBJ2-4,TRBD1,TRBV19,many,CASTLQGATENIQYF,TGTGCCAGTACCCTACAGGGGGCGACCGAAAACATTCAGTACTTC
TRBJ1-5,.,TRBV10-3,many,CAISEAGLNQPQHF,TGTGCCATCAGTGAGGCGGGGCTCAATCAGCCCCAGCATTTT
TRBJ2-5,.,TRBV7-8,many,CASSLGRGSETQYF,TGTGCCAGCAGCTTAGGGAGGGGATCGGAGACCCAGTACTTC
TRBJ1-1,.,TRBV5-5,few,CASSLMGRGGSTEAFF,TGTGCCAGCAGCTTGATGGGGAGGGGCGGGAGCACTGAAGCTTTCTTT
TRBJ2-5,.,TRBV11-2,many,CASSPTGGPETQYF,TGTGCCAGCAGCCCCACCGGGGGACCGGAGACCCAGTACTTC
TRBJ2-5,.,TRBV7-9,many,CASSLSRETQYF,TGTGCCAGCAGCTTAAGCCGGGAGACCCAGTACTTC
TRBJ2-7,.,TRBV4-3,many,CASSQDYGQQYF,TGCGCCAGCAGCCAAGATTACGGACAGCAGTACTTC
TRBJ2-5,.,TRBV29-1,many,CSAWDLMRETQYF,TGCAGCGCTTGGGACTTGATGAGGGAGACCCAGTACTTC
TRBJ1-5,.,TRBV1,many,CTSSQDGDYSNQPQHF,TGCACCAGCAGCCAAGATGGAGATTATAGCAATCAGCCCCAGCATTTT
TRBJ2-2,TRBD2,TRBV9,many,CASSVSLAGVSGGELFF,TGTGCCAGCAGCGTCTCACTAGCGGGGGTGTCAGGCGGGGAGCTGTTTTTT